One sample yielded the 14 T cell receptor beta chains listed below, sequenced in a study of metastatic and nonmetastatic thyroid tumors. With MiXCR, TCRdb reprocessed the PCR reads. The repertoire holds over 20,000 clones, with 20% as singletons. All patients were untreated before thyroid surgery. Sequenced sample: blood. These receptors were collected from a female donor with papillary thyroid cancer or a benign thyroid nodule (not recorded which). Some clones in this sample may be carry-over from other donors' samples.

In the case of this clone: Given a much more abundant clone one base away, this may be a read error. The CDR3 ends on some other residue instead of the conserved phenylalanine or tryptophan, so this is likely a read error. The gene calls are TRBV19 and TRBJ1-1; a weak D match, TRBD1 (5 bases). Germline V lookup: CDR1 LNHDA, CDR2 SQIVND (reference sequence). The CDR3 totals 14 residues. Trimming removed 6 bases at V and 10 bases at J, with 21 bases between. Here the CDR3 reads CASSIQRGERGAFS. CDR3 nucleotides: TGTGCCAGTAGCATCCAGAGGGGAGAACGGGGAGCTTTCTCT.

Many counts were recorded for this clone. Other nucleotide sequences from this sample produce the same CDR3. The CDR3 here is CASSLAGGIPETDTQYF. CDR3 sequence (DNA): TGCGCCAGCAGCTTGGCCGGGGGGATTCCAGAGACAGATACGCAGTATTTT. The V gene is TRBV5-1, the J gene TRBJ2-3; 7 positions agree with TRBD2. CDR1 is SGHRS and CDR2 is YFSETQ in the germline V gene. The CDR3 runs 17 residues. V gave up 0 bases and J gave up 3 bases; unmatched junction bases: 10. The full variable domain, rest sourced from reference TRBV5-1 and TRBJ2-3, is KAGVTQTPRYLIKTRGQQVTLSCSPISGHRSVSWYQQTPGQGLQFLFEYFSETQRNKGNFPGRFSGRQFSNSRSEMNVSTLELGDSALYLCASSLAGGIPETDTQYFGPGTRLTVL.

This clone has at least ten counts. V gene TRBV7-9 combines with J gene TRBJ1-1; 11 positions agree with TRBD1. The CDR3 has 18 residues. The V gene end was trimmed by 5 bases and the J gene end by 0 bases; junction bases not matched to a gene: 11. CDR1 and CDR2 from the germline V gene are SEHNR and FQNEAQ (reference sequence). CDR3 region: CASSPPPRTGGMNTEAFF. The CDR3 DNA follows: TGTGCCAGCAGCCCACCACCGAGGACAGGGGGCATGAACACTGAAGCTTTCTTT.

This clone was counted a few times. The rearrangement uses TRBV28 and TRBJ2-2, with D uncertain. Between the trimmed V and J ends, which lost 6 bases and 4 bases, there was a span of 18 bases. CDR3 length: 16 amino acids. Per the germline V gene, CDR1 is MDHEN and CDR2 is SYDVKM. The CDR3 here is CASSSFNDSGTGELFF. CDR3 nucleotides: TGTGCCAGCAGCTCTTTTAACGATTCGGGCACCGGGGAGCTGTTTTTT. Supplemented by reference TRBV28 and TRBJ2-2, the full variable domain reads DVKVTQSSRYLVKRTGEKVFLECVQDMDHENMFWYRQDPGLGLRLIYFSYDVKMKEKGDIPEGYSVSREKKERFSLILESASTNQTSMYLCASSSFNDSGTGELFFGEGSRLTVL.

This clone has ten or more counts. This chain uses TRBV4-3 with TRBJ2-1; maybe TRBD1 (6 bases). The V and J ends lost 6 bases and 8 bases respectively, with 17 bases between them. Germline values: CDR1 LGHNA, CDR2 YSLEER. This CDR3 has 14 residues. Written as DNA, the CDR3 is TGCGCCAGCAGTATGAGCGGACAGCTGGATGAGCAGTTCTTC. It translates to CASSMSGQLDEQFF.

This clone was seen many times. This chain connects TRBV5-1 to TRBJ2-3, with 9 bases lining up with TRBD1. The CDR3 consists of 16 residues. Germline CDR1 is SGHRS and CDR2 is YFSETQ. Losses at the gene ends were 4 bases for V and 2 bases for J; bases not matched to a gene: 8. This CDR3 reads CASSAGQGPPTDTQYF. In DNA, the CDR3 is TGCGCCAGCAGCGCGGGACAGGGTCCCCCCACAGATACGCAGTATTTT.

The sample holds many counts of this clone. The V gene is TRBV11-2, the J gene TRBJ2-5; D is possibly TRBD1 or TRBD2 (6 bases each). The CDR3 is made up of 16 amino acids. The V gene lost 1 base and the J gene lost 2 bases, with 14 bases spanning the gap. Per germline, CDR1 SGHAT and CDR2 FQNNGV. The CDR3 spells CASSLVGGTTQETQYF. Written as DNA, the CDR3 is TGTGCCAGCAGCTTAGTAGGGGGGACCACTCAAGAGACCCAGTACTTC.

The sample holds many counts of this clone. The chain has TRBV18 and TRBJ2-7; D is perhaps TRBD1 (6 bases). The V gene's germline CDR1 is KGHSH and CDR2 LQKENI. The ends were cut back, 5 bases at V and 6 bases at J, with 11 bases in the middle. The CDR3 covers 12 residues. The CDR3 region is CASSSQTGEQYF. CDR3 bases: TGTGCCAGCTCATCACAGACAGGCGAGCAGTACTTC.

In this sample, this clone is medium-sized. The chain combines TRBV12-3 or TRBV12-4 with TRBJ2-2; 7 bases align to TRBD2. This CDR3 is built from 12 residues. With V trimmed by 4 bases and J by 7 bases, 0 bases remained unmatched. The CDR3 region has the DNA TGTGCCAGCAGTTGGGACTACGGGGAGCTGTTTTTT. This sequence encodes CASSWDYGELFF.

This clone was picked up many times. This chain's CDR3 is CASSLDPNQPQHF. The CDR3 coding sequence is TGTGCCAGCAGCTTGGACCCGAATCAGCCCCAGCATTTT. The rearrangement uses TRBV5-4 and TRBJ1-5; D not certain. Trimming cost V 0 bases and J 4 bases, with 5 bases left between them. The CDR3 sequence is 13 residues long. CDR1 SGHNT and CDR2 YYREEE come from the germline V gene (reference sequence).

This clone was counted many times. V is TRBV3-1 and J is TRBJ2-1; possibly TRBD2 for D (5 bases). This CDR3 has 14 residues. Trimming stripped 4 bases from V and 4 bases from J, with 11 bases between. Germline V gives CDR1 LGHDT, CDR2 YNNKEL (reference sequence). The CDR3, as DNA: TGTGCCAGCAGCCTGAGGACGGGATACAATGAGCAGTTCTTC. Translating it yields CASSLRTGYNEQFF.

The chain is built from TRBV5-5 and TRBJ2-7; D may be TRBD1 or TRBD2 (5 bases each). Germline CDR1 is SGHKS and CDR2 is YYEKEE (reference sequence). V was pared by 4 bases and J by 9 bases, with 20 bases between. The CDR3 covers 14 residues. For the CDR3, the DNA is TGTGCCAGCAGCCCGGGACCCAGAGAGATGGTGCAGTACTTC. Protein sequence: CASSPGPREMVQYF.

The rearrangement links TRBV6-2 or TRBV6-3 to TRBJ2-3; the D gene is possibly TRBD1 (5 bases). CDR1 is MNHEY and CDR2 is SVGEGT in the germline V gene. The CDR3 is made up of 16 amino acids. Trimming left V 7 bases short and J 4 bases short, with 21 bases between. CDR3 nucleotides: TGTGCCAGCATTTCAAGACAGAAAACGTCTTCAGATACGCAGTATTTT. As protein: CASISRQKTSSDTQYF.

This clone showed up just a few times. Germline and junction disagree at one end, which may indicate a read error. The chain has TRBV6-5 and TRBJ2-2, with D possibly being TRBD2 (6 bases). The germline V gene encodes CDR1 MNHEY and CDR2 SVGAGI. The CDR3 sequence is 14 residues long. The CDR3 coding sequence is TGTGCCAGCAGTTACCCTCCTAGCGCCGGGGAGTTGTTTTTT. Translated, it gives CASSYPPSAGELFF.